This is a list of T cell receptor beta chains from one sample in a study of identifying expanded T cells in peripheral blood. Assay: immunoSEQ multiplex PCR; the TCRdb copy retains only in-frame clones and omits some. The sample lists approximately 83,000 clones; approximately 81% were seen once. The sequenced material came from blood. The receptors stem from a person aged 18 to 75 in good health. CDR3s include the opening cysteine and the closing phenylalanine or tryptophan. A D gene is named only where the DNA matches it firmly. Only some rows state a clone size, as once, few, many or a class for expanded clones.

j_gene: TRBJ2-5; v_gene: TRBV6-6; d_gene: TRBD2; abundance: -; CDR3aa: CASRAGLAGGQETQYF; CDR3nt: TGTGCCAGCAGAGCAGGACTAGCGGGGGGGCAAGAGACCCAGTACTTC
j_gene: TRBJ2-3; v_gene: TRBV5-4; d_gene: -; abundance: -; CDR3aa: CASSLGSSGAGLRTDTQYF; CDR3nt: TGTGCCAGCAGCTTGGGGTCATCGGGTGCGGGGCTACGCACAGATACGCAGTATTTT
j_gene: TRBJ1-1; v_gene: TRBV25-1; d_gene: TRBD1; abundance: -; CDR3aa: CASRRTGVRNTEAFF; CDR3nt: TGTGCCAGCAGGAGGACAGGGGTGAGGAACACTGAAGCTTTCTTT
j_gene: TRBJ2-7; v_gene: TRBV4-1; d_gene: -; abundance: once; CDR3aa: CASSQDPMVGGSFLYEQYF; CDR3nt: TGCGCCAGCAGCCAAGATCCTATGGTCGGTGGGTCTTTCCTCTACGAGCAGTACTTC
j_gene: TRBJ1-6; v_gene: TRBV19; d_gene: TRBD1; abundance: -; CDR3aa: CASSTGTGSSPLHF; CDR3nt: TGTGCCAGTAGTACCGGGACAGGGTCATCACCCCTCCACTTT
j_gene: TRBJ1-1; v_gene: TRBV11-1; d_gene: -; abundance: once; CDR3aa: CASSQRTGSTEAFF; CDR3nt: TGTGCCAGCAGCCAACGAACGGGGAGCACTGAAGCTTTCTTT
j_gene: TRBJ2-7; v_gene: TRBV11-2; d_gene: -; abundance: -; CDR3aa: CASSPSYVPGQLYEQYF; CDR3nt: TGTGCCAGCAGCCCGAGCTACGTTCCGGGACAACTTTACGAGCAGTACTTC
j_gene: TRBJ1-2; v_gene: TRBV7-9; d_gene: -; abundance: -; CDR3aa: CASSPTAEGHGYTF; CDR3nt: TGTGCCAGCAGCCCAACTGCAGAGGGTCATGGCTACACCTTC
j_gene: TRBJ2-7; v_gene: TRBV7-2; d_gene: -; abundance: -; CDR3aa: CASSLGGSWYEQYF; CDR3nt: TGTGCCAGCAGCTTAGGTGGCAGCTGGTACGAGCAGTACTTC
j_gene: TRBJ2-5; v_gene: TRBV14; d_gene: -; abundance: -; CDR3aa: CASSQVDRETQYF; CDR3nt: TGTGCCAGCAGCCAAGTGGACAGAGAGACCCAGTACTTC
j_gene: TRBJ1-1; v_gene: TRBV29-1; d_gene: -; abundance: -; CDR3aa: CSVAGQGGTEAFF; CDR3nt: TGCAGCGTTGCTGGTCAGGGAGGCACTGAAGCTTTCTTT
j_gene: TRBJ2-3; v_gene: TRBV10-3; d_gene: TRBD2; abundance: -; CDR3aa: CAISDPSGGGTDTQYF; CDR3nt: TGTGCCATCAGTGACCCGAGCGGGGGGGGCACAGATACGCAGTATTTT
j_gene: TRBJ1-4; v_gene: TRBV6-5; d_gene: TRBD1; abundance: -; CDR3aa: CASAGTGNEKLFF; CDR3nt: TGTGCCAGCGCCGGGACAGGGAATGAAAAACTGTTTTTT
j_gene: TRBJ1-4; v_gene: TRBV2; d_gene: -; abundance: -; CDR3aa: CASSPRGGTNEKLFF; CDR3nt: TGTGCCAGCAGCCCACGGGGGGGGACTAATGAAAAACTGTTTTTT
j_gene: TRBJ1-2; v_gene: TRBV4-3; d_gene: -; abundance: -; CDR3aa: CASSQQINYGYTF; CDR3nt: TGCGCCAGCAGCCAACAGATTAACTATGGCTACACCTTC
j_gene: TRBJ1-6; v_gene: TRBV11-3; d_gene: TRBD1; abundance: -; CDR3aa: CASSLGQNYSPLHF; CDR3nt: TGTGCCAGCAGCCTGGGACAGAATTATTCACCCCTCCACTTT
j_gene: TRBJ2-7; v_gene: TRBV18; d_gene: -; abundance: -; CDR3aa: CASSPSANSYEQYF; CDR3nt: TGTGCCAGCTCACCATCGGCTAACTCCTACGAGCAGTACTTC
j_gene: TRBJ1-6; v_gene: TRBV6-5; d_gene: -; abundance: -; CDR3aa: CATLQGSAYNSPLHF; CDR3nt: TGTGCCACTCTACAGGGAAGCGCCTATAATTCACCCCTCCACTTT
j_gene: TRBJ2-7; v_gene: TRBV7-2; d_gene: -; abundance: -; CDR3aa: CASSNQPGMGYEQYF; CDR3nt: TGTGCCAGCAGCAATCAGCCAGGGATGGGATACGAGCAGTACTTC
j_gene: TRBJ1-5; v_gene: TRBV9; d_gene: -; abundance: -; CDR3aa: CASSLGESNQPQHF; CDR3nt: TGTGCCAGCAGCCTGGGGGAGAGCAATCAGCCCCAGCATTTT
j_gene: TRBJ2-5; v_gene: TRBV19; d_gene: -; abundance: once; CDR3aa: CASSIGPKETQYF; CDR3nt: TGTGCCAGTAGTATTGGACCCAAAGAGACCCAGTACTTC
j_gene: TRBJ1-6; v_gene: TRBV15; d_gene: -; abundance: -; CDR3aa: CATSRVGTRSSYNSPLHF; CDR3nt: TGTGCCACCAGCAGAGTGGGGACGCGGAGCTCCTATAATTCACCCCTCCACTTT